The 26 T cell receptor beta chains given below trace back to one sample, sequenced in a study of tumor T cells in aggressive B-cell lymphoma. Repertoires were generated with immunoSEQ multiplex PCR, while TCRdb's copy carries only in-frame clones and drops some. The sample carries under 3,500 clones, around 68% recorded once. Material: tumor tissue. The receptor set was obtained from an adult with diffuse large B cell lymphoma.

The CDR3 here is CASSLLTPYGYTF. The CDR3, as DNA: TGTGCCAGCAGTTTACTGACACCGTATGGCTACACCTTC. The V call is TRBV28, the J call TRBJ1-2, with no clear D. Germline V CDR1 and CDR2: MDHEN, SYDVKM. The CDR3 is 13 residues long. The V gene lost 2 bases and the J gene lost 5 bases, with 9 bases spanning the gap.

Only one count was recorded for this clone. The genes are TRBV19 and TRBJ1-5; D is perhaps TRBD1 (5 bases). The V and J ends lost 5 bases and 0 bases respectively, with 11 bases between them. Germline assignment: CDR1 LNHDA and CDR2 SQIVND (reference sequence). The CDR3 sequence is 15 residues long. The CDR3 protein is CASSSDSNSNQPQHF. In DNA, the CDR3 is TGTGCCAGTAGTTCAGACAGCAATAGCAATCAGCCCCAGCATTTT.

This clone rates as large. The chain employs TRBV11-1 and TRBJ2-4, with D unclear. The CDR3 has 13 residues. V dropped 7 bases and J dropped 5 bases, with 12 bases sitting between them. Germline values: CDR1 SGHAT, CDR2 FQDESV (reference sequence). CDR3 nucleotide sequence: TGTGCCAGCACTCCAGGAAGAGAAAACATTCAGTACTTC. Its protein is CASTPGRENIQYF.

V gene TRBV9 combines with J gene TRBJ2-3; D is uncertain. The germline V gene has CDR1 SGDLS and CDR2 YYNGEE. The CDR3 is made up of 13 amino acids. Trimming shortened V by 0 bases and J by 2 bases, and 4 bases separated the two germline ends. The CDR3 DNA reads as TGTGCCAGCAGCGTAGACAACACAGATACGCAGTATTTT. It encodes CASSVDNTDTQYF.

The rearrangement uses TRBV28 and TRBJ1-4; the match to TRBD1 covers 8 bases. J gave up 6 bases and V 2 bases, and 2 bases lay outside the gene matches. This CDR3 region has 14 residues. CDR1 and CDR2 (germline): MDHEN, SYDVKM. The CDR3 here is CASSLGQGYEKLFF. The CDR3 DNA follows: TGTGCCAGCAGTTTAGGACAGGGTTATGAAAAACTGTTTTTT.

The chain carries TRBV7-6 and TRBJ2-1; D is perhaps TRBD1 (6 bases). The CDR3 spans 21 residues. Germline values: CDR1 SGHVS, CDR2 FNYEAQ. The ends were cut back, 2 bases at V and 0 bases at J, with 26 bases in the middle. CDR3 residues: CASSLRMDSQGQRVSYNEQFF. CDR3 nucleotides: TGTGCCAGCAGCTTACGAATGGATTCACAGGGTCAGCGCGTCTCCTACAATGAGCAGTTCTTC.

This rearrangement joins TRBV4-2 to TRBJ2-5; D unresolved. Trimming shortened V by 0 bases and J by 5 bases, and 7 bases separated the two germline ends. Germline-derived CDR1 and CDR2 are LGHNA and YNFKEQ. The CDR3 extends over 13 amino acids. The CDR3 DNA is TGTGCCAGCAGCCAAGACATTAGTGAGACCCAGTACTTC. It yields the protein CASSQDISETQYF.

The V gene is TRBV5-6, the J gene TRBJ2-7; a weak D match, TRBD1 (6 bases). Between the trimmed V and J ends, which lost 4 bases and 7 bases, there was a span of 12 bases. Germline values: CDR1 SGHDT, CDR2 YYEEEE. The CDR3 spans 12 residues. CDR3: CASSTGYWEQYF. CDR3 bases: TGTGCCAGCAGCACAGGGTATTGGGAGCAGTACTTC.

This chain uses TRBV4-2 with TRBJ2-7; D call uncertain. The V end lost 0 bases, the J end lost 7 bases, and 16 bases lay between the germline ends. The CDR3 length is 15 residues. Germline lookup yields CDR1 LGHNA and CDR2 YNFKEQ. The DNA for the CDR3 is TGTGCCAGCAGCCAAGATTTAACTGGTGAGGAAGAGCAGTACTTC. Protein sequence: CASSQDLTGEEEQYF.

The chain carries TRBV19 and TRBJ2-5, with 10 bases identical to TRBD2. There are 12 residues in the CDR3. Germline assignment: CDR1 LNHDA and CDR2 SQIVND (reference sequence). V trimming: 8 bases; J trimming: 4 bases; junction bases outside the gene matches: 1. In nucleotides, the CDR3 is TGTGCCAGTCGACTAGCGGGAGAGACCCAGTACTTC. It encodes CASRLAGETQYF.

The chain combines TRBV23-1 with TRBJ2-6, with 8 bases fitting TRBD2. TRBV23-1 is an ORF; its function is uncertain. J gave up 4 bases and V 3 bases, and 8 bases lay outside the gene matches. The CDR3 consists of 17 residues. The CDR3 region is CASSHQAGDVGANVLTF. The CDR3 coding sequence is TGCGCCAGCAGTCACCAAGCGGGAGATGTCGGGGCCAACGTCCTGACTTTC.

V usage is TRBV2 and J usage is TRBJ2-3, with 13 bases fitting TRBD2. CDR3 length: 17 amino acids. With 6 bases clipped from V and 1 base from J, the junction kept 7 bases outside the gene matches. In germline, CDR1 is SNHLY, CDR2 FYNNEI. Here the CDR3 reads CASRATTSGRGTDTQYF. Written as DNA, the CDR3 is TGTGCCAGCAGGGCAACTACTAGCGGGAGGGGCACAGATACGCAGTATTTT.

This chain connects TRBV11-2 to TRBJ1-1, with D maybe TRBD1 (6 bases). Trimming left V 1 base short and J 7 bases short, with 13 bases between. Germline V gives CDR1 SGHAT, CDR2 FQNNGV. This CDR3 spans 14 amino acids. The CDR3 nucleotides are TGTGCCAGCAGCTTAGCGGCAGGGGATTATGAAGCTTTCTTT. Its protein is CASSLAAGDYEAFF.

A remark on this clone: A much larger clone sits a single nucleotide away, making a read error possible. V usage is TRBV2 and J usage is TRBJ1-4, with D possibly being TRBD1 (6 bases). The CDR3 is 13 amino acids. CDR1 and CDR2 from the germline V gene are SNHLY and FYNNEI. The CDR3 coding sequence is TGTGCCAGCAGTGAGGACAGTAATGAAAGACTGTTTTTT. Translating it yields CASSEDSNERLFF. Based on the CDR3 plus reference TRBV2 and TRBJ1-4, the full variable domain is EPEVTQTPSHQVTQMGQEVILRCVPISNHLYFYWYRQILGQKVEFLVSFYNNEISEKSEIFDDQFSVERPDGSNFTLKIRSTKLEDSAMYFCASSEDSNERLFFGSGTQLSVL.

About this clone itself: Other DNA sequences from this sample encode an identical CDR3 as well. The chain links TRBV4-2 to TRBJ2-1; the D gene is possibly TRBD2 (6 bases). V lost 6 bases, J lost 6 bases, and 18 bases lay in between. The CDR3 loop spans 15 amino acids. Germline V lookup: CDR1 LGHNA, CDR2 YNFKEQ. CDR3 residues: CASSQIVAAINEQFF. The CDR3 DNA reads TGTGCCAGCAGTCAAATTGTAGCGGCAATCAATGAGCAGTTCTTC.

The chain joins TRBV27 to TRBJ2-1, with 14 nucleotides matching TRBD2. The junction had 7 bases not matched to a gene; V was cut back by 1 base and J by 11 bases. This CDR3 region has 16 residues. Germline assignment: CDR1 MNHEY and CDR2 SMNVEV (reference sequence). The CDR3 region has the DNA TGTGCCAGCAGTTTATTGGGACTAGCGGGAGCATATAAGCAGTTCTTC. As protein: CASSLLGLAGAYKQFF.

This rearrangement joins TRBV2 to TRBJ1-6; a weak D match, TRBD1 (5 bases). Germline CDR1 reads SNHLY; CDR2 reads FYNNEI. V gave up 0 bases and J gave up 14 bases, with 14 bases separating them. The CDR3 sequence is 14 residues long. CDR3 DNA: TGTGCCAGCAGTGAAGCAGCGGGCAGGGCCGCCCTCCACTTT. It is translated as CASSEAAGRAALHF. Full variable domain (rest looked up from reference TRBV2 and TRBJ1-6): EPEVTQTPSHQVTQMGQEVILRCVPISNHLYFYWYRQILGQKVEFLVSFYNNEISEKSEIFDDQFSVERPDGSNFTLKIRSTKLEDSAMYFCASSEAAGRAALHFGNGTRLTVT.

The chain has TRBV18 and TRBJ2-2; the match to TRBD1 covers 8 bases. Per the germline V gene, CDR1 is KGHSH and CDR2 is LQKENI. With V trimmed by 3 bases and J by 5 bases, 5 bases remained unmatched. This CDR3 is 15 amino acids long. This chain's CDR3 is CASSPGQGGTGELFF. CDR3 nucleotide sequence: TGTGCCAGCTCACCTGGACAGGGTGGAACCGGGGAGCTGTTTTTT.

This chain joins TRBV9 and TRBJ2-5, with a weak D call TRBD1 (5 bases). CDR3 length: 15 residues. V shed 0 bases and J shed 4 bases, with 13 bases lying between them. Looked up from germline, CDR1 is SGDLS and CDR2 is YYNGEE. CDR3 protein: CASSVGSGQRETQYF. In DNA form, the CDR3 reads TGTGCCAGCAGCGTAGGCTCAGGGCAAAGAGAGACCCAGTACTTC.

By sample share, this clone is large (0.1 to 1%). This CDR3 is also generated by other DNA sequences in the sample. V gene TRBV9 combines with J gene TRBJ2-2, with TRBD2 matching 8 bases. The CDR3 length is 16 residues. Germline CDR1 SGDLS, CDR2 YYNGEE. J gave up 2 bases and V 0 bases, and 3 bases lay outside the gene matches. DNA of the CDR3: TGTGCCAGCAGCGTAGTGGGGACTAGAAACACCGGGGAGCTGTTTTTT. Translating gives CASSVVGTRNTGELFF.

The chain recombines TRBV27 with TRBJ2-1, with 13 bases matching TRBD2. Trimming removed 6 bases from V and 9 bases from J; junction bases left unmatched: 8. This CDR3 is built from 15 residues. Germline CDR1 and CDR2: MNHEY and SMNVEV (reference sequence). In DNA, the CDR3 is TGTGCCAGCAGAGCCGGGACTAGCGGGAAGGGTGAGCAGTTCTTC. It specifies CASRAGTSGKGEQFF.

This clone was found once. The chain joins TRBV12-5 to TRBJ2-1; D is ambiguous. The CDR3 has 12 amino acids. V was clipped by 6 bases and J by 7 bases, with 10 bases between them. The germline V gene encodes CDR1 LGHNT and CDR2 FRNRAP. The CDR3 is CASGKPANEQFF. The CDR3 nucleotides read TGTGCTAGTGGGAAGCCAGCGAATGAGCAGTTCTTC.

This chain joins TRBV25-1 and TRBJ2-7; 8 bases are shared with TRBD2. The V gene end was trimmed by 3 bases and the J gene end by 7 bases; junction bases not matched to a gene: 8. Germline CDR1 MGHDK, CDR2 SYGVNS. This CDR3 region has 14 residues. The CDR3 coding sequence is TGTGCCAGCAGTGAGGTCGGGAGGGCCAAGGAGCAGTACTTC. It encodes CASSEVGRAKEQYF.

This clone was picked up a small number of times. The CDR3 here is CATSRDPGDIQYF. The CDR3 DNA follows: TGTGCCACCAGCAGAGATCCGGGAGACATTCAGTACTTC. This sequence joins TRBV15 and TRBJ2-4, with D possibly TRBD2 on 6 matching bases. Trimming removed 0 bases at V and 8 bases at J, with 8 bases between. This CDR3 comprises 13 residues. Germline CDR1 and CDR2: LNHNV and YYDKDF (reference sequence).

Only one count was recorded for this clone. This chain connects TRBV5-6 to TRBJ2-1; the D gene is possibly TRBD2 (6 bases). CDR3 size: 14 residues. The germline V gene has CDR1 SGHDT and CDR2 YYEEEE. V lost 5 bases, J lost 2 bases, and 11 bases lay in between. The CDR3 region has the DNA TGTGCCAGCAGGGCTACTAGCCCCTACAATGAGCAGTTCTTC. This sequence encodes CASRATSPYNEQFF.

This chain uses TRBV10-3 with TRBJ1-4; 7 bases map to TRBD1. Per germline, CDR1 ENHRY and CDR2 SYGVKD. J gave up 3 bases and V 8 bases, and 3 bases lay outside the gene matches. The CDR3 totals 13 residues. CDR3 loop: CAIRDRANEKLFF. The DNA for the CDR3 is TGTGCCATCCGCGACAGGGCTAATGAAAAACTGTTTTTT.